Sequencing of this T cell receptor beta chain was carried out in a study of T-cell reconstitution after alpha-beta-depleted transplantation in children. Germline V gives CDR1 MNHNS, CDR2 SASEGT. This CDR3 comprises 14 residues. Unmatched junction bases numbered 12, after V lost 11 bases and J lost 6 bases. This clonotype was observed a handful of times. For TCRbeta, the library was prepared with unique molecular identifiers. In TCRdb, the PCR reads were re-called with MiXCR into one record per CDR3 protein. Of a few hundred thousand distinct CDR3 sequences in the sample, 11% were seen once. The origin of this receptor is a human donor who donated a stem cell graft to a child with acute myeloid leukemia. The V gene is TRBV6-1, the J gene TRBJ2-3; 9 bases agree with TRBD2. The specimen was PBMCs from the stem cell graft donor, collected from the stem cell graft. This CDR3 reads CAGRSRGGSDTQYF. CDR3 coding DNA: TGTGCCGGGCGGTCGCGGGGGGGTTCGGATACGCAGTATTTT.